These 2 T cell receptor beta chains came from one sample sequenced in a study of T cell changes during pregnancy in multiple sclerosis. Profiled with immunoSEQ multiplex PCR; TCRdb holds only in-frame clones, not every one. The sample carries under 50,000 clones, 85% to 95% recorded once. This material consisted of CD8+ T cells from peripheral blood mononuclear cells, taken in the first trimester of pregnancy. These receptors were collected from a female donor with multiple sclerosis, enrolled in a pregnancy study.

The rearrangement links TRBV2 to TRBJ2-1, with 7 bases lining up with TRBD2. The J segment lost 4 bases and the V segment lost 3 bases, leaving 6 bases of the junction unmatched. CDR3 length: 15 residues. The germline CDR1 and CDR2 sequences are SNHLY and FYNNEI. CDR3 nucleotide sequence: TGTGCCAGCAGTGAGAGACTAGCCGTTTACAATGAGCAGTTCTTC. This gives the protein CASSERLAVYNEQFF.

The rearrangement uses TRBV11-1 and TRBJ1-1, with 7 bases lining up with TRBD1. Germline CDR1 is SGHAT and CDR2 is FQDESV (reference sequence). The CDR3 is 15 residues long. Trimming took 0 bases from V and 1 from J; bases not matched to a gene: 2. The CDR3 sequence: CASSLAWTGNTEAFF. The CDR3 nucleotides read TGTGCCAGCAGCTTAGCATGGACAGGGAACACTGAAGCTTTCTTT. Variable domain in full (rest from reference TRBV11-1 and TRBJ1-1): EAEVAQSPRYKITEKSQAVAFWCDPISGHATLYWYRQILGQGPELLVQFQDESVVDDSQLPKDRFSAERLKGVDSTLKIQPAELGDSAMYLCASSLAWTGNTEAFFGQGTRLTVV.